The rows below give T cell receptor beta chains drawn from one sample of a study of T-cell reconstitution after alpha-beta-depleted transplantation in children. TCRdb reanalysed the PCR reads using MiXCR and keeps one entry per CDR3 protein. Of 200,000 to 250,000 distinct CDR3 sequences in the sample, around 25% were seen once. The sample consisted of PBMCs, mostly from graft donor cells, taken 360 days after TCRalphabeta/CD19-depleted stem cell transplant. These TCRs come from a female patient aged 2-10 years who had a stem cell transplant for congenital amegakaryocytic thrombocytopenia, so the T cells may come from the graft donor. CDR3s include the opening cysteine and the closing phenylalanine or tryptophan. D genes are given only for firm matches. Not every row has a clone size; where given, it reads once, few, many or a size class.

CDR3 DNA: TGTGCCAGCTCACCATATCGGTTGTTCAGGAACACAGATACGCAGTATTTT; CDR3 protein: CASSPYRLFRNTDTQYF; J gene: TRBJ2-3; D gene: .; V gene: TRBV18; clone size: .
CDR3 DNA: TGTGCCAGCAGCGTTCGGACAGGTTCTAGCACAGATACGCAGTATTTT; CDR3 protein: CASSVRTGSSTDTQYF; J gene: TRBJ2-3; D gene: TRBD1; V gene: TRBV9; clone size: .
CDR3 DNA: TGCGCCAGCAGGACGACTGGGGGGAGCTCCTATAATTCACCCCTCCACTTT; CDR3 protein: CASRTTGGSSYNSPLHF; J gene: TRBJ1-6; D gene: .; V gene: TRBV5-1; clone size: few
CDR3 DNA: TGTGCCAGCAGTTTACGTGAGACTGATCACTCCTACGAGCAGTACTTC; CDR3 protein: CASSLRETDHSYEQYF; J gene: TRBJ2-7; D gene: .; V gene: TRBV6-2/TRBV6-3; clone size: .
CDR3 DNA: TGCGCCAGCAGCTTGGTGACAGGGGCTTTAGGCTACACCTTC; CDR3 protein: CASSLVTGALGYTF; J gene: TRBJ1-2; D gene: TRBD1; V gene: TRBV5-1; clone size: .
CDR3 DNA: TGTGCCAGCAGTTACGATCGGACCTACGAGCAGTACTTC; CDR3 protein: CASSYDRTYEQYF; J gene: TRBJ2-7; D gene: .; V gene: TRBV6-6; clone size: few
CDR3 DNA: TGTGCCAGCAATGCAGGGGGATCGACCCAGTACTTC; CDR3 protein: CASNAGGSTQYF; J gene: TRBJ2-5; D gene: TRBD1; V gene: TRBV12-3/TRBV12-4; clone size: .
CDR3 DNA: TGCAGTGCTAGCCCGGGACAACGAGTCTCCTACGAGCAGTACTTC; CDR3 protein: CSASPGQRVSYEQYF; J gene: TRBJ2-7; D gene: .; V gene: TRBV20-1; clone size: few
CDR3 DNA: TGTGCCAGCACCACAACTAGCGGGGGTGACATCCCCTACAATGAGCAGTTCTTC; CDR3 protein: CASTTTSGGDIPYNEQFF; J gene: TRBJ2-1; D gene: TRBD2; V gene: TRBV11-2; clone size: few
CDR3 DNA: TGTGCCAGCAGCGCGGGACTAGCGGGCGGAAACTACGAGCAGTACTTC; CDR3 protein: CASSAGLAGGNYEQYF; J gene: TRBJ2-7; D gene: TRBD2; V gene: TRBV7-9; clone size: few
CDR3 DNA: TGTGCCTGGAACCGGGACAGGACCTTCTGGGGTCTCGACACTGAAGCTTTCTTT; CDR3 protein: CAWNRDRTFWGLDTEAFF; J gene: TRBJ1-1; D gene: TRBD1; V gene: TRBV30; clone size: .
CDR3 DNA: TGTGCCAGCAGCTCCAGGACTAGCGGGAGGGATGAGCAGTTCTTC; CDR3 protein: CASSSRTSGRDEQFF; J gene: TRBJ2-1; D gene: TRBD2; V gene: TRBV11-2; clone size: many
CDR3 DNA: TGTGCCAGCAGTAGACGGAACTCCTACGAGCAGTACTTC; CDR3 protein: CASSRRNSYEQYF; J gene: TRBJ2-7; D gene: .; V gene: TRBV28; clone size: few
CDR3 DNA: TGTGCCAGCAGACCCCCCCCAGGGGGCACAGATACGCAGTATTTT; CDR3 protein: CASRPPPGGTDTQYF; J gene: TRBJ2-3; D gene: .; V gene: TRBV2; clone size: few
CDR3 DNA: TGTGCCAGCACCCAAGGGGGCTTAGCGGGAGGTAGGAATGAGCAGTTCTTC; CDR3 protein: CASTQGGLAGGRNEQFF; J gene: TRBJ2-1; D gene: TRBD2; V gene: TRBV12-3/TRBV12-4; clone size: few
CDR3 DNA: TGCAGCGTTGGCGGGATGGGCTACAATGAGCAGTTCTTC; CDR3 protein: CSVGGMGYNEQFF; J gene: TRBJ2-1; D gene: .; V gene: TRBV29-1; clone size: few
CDR3 DNA: TGCAGTGCTAGTGATACAGGGGGGGCTGAGCAGTTCTTC; CDR3 protein: CSASDTGGAEQFF; J gene: TRBJ2-1; D gene: .; V gene: TRBV20-1; clone size: .
CDR3 DNA: TGCAGTGCTAGAGCCACTAGCGGGGGCGACAATGAGCAGTTCTTC; CDR3 protein: CSARATSGGDNEQFF; J gene: TRBJ2-1; D gene: TRBD2; V gene: TRBV20-1; clone size: few
CDR3 DNA: TGTGCCAGCACGCTTGGACTAGTTGAGGCAGATACGCAGTATTTT; CDR3 protein: CASTLGLVEADTQYF; J gene: TRBJ2-3; D gene: TRBD2; V gene: TRBV6-5; clone size: .
CDR3 DNA: TGTGCCAGCAGCTACACTACCCGGCGGGAAGGATCCTACGAGCAGTACTTC; CDR3 protein: CASSYTTRREGSYEQYF; J gene: TRBJ2-7; D gene: .; V gene: TRBV7-3; clone size: .
CDR3 DNA: TGTGCCAGCAACGGGCCCCATCCTGATGCGAACACTGAAGCTTTCTTT; CDR3 protein: CASNGPHPDANTEAFF; J gene: TRBJ1-1; D gene: .; V gene: TRBV25-1; clone size: few
CDR3 DNA: TGCAGTGCTAGAGCCCGGACGGCAGGGGGCTTAAAAGAGACCCAGTACTTC; CDR3 protein: CSARARTAGGLKETQYF; J gene: TRBJ2-5; D gene: TRBD1; V gene: TRBV20-1; clone size: .
CDR3 DNA: TGTGCCACGGGGACAGAAAAAGAGACCCAGTACTTC; CDR3 protein: CATGTEKETQYF; J gene: TRBJ2-5; D gene: TRBD1; V gene: TRBV24-1; clone size: .
CDR3 DNA: TGTGCCAGCTCACCGTACGGCTACGACACTGAAGCTTTCTTT; CDR3 protein: CASSPYGYDTEAFF; J gene: TRBJ1-1; D gene: .; V gene: TRBV18; clone size: .
CDR3 DNA: TGCAGCGCTGGATGGGGACAGGGGGCAACTGAAGCTTTCTTT; CDR3 protein: CSAGWGQGATEAFF; J gene: TRBJ1-1; D gene: TRBD1; V gene: TRBV29-1; clone size: few
CDR3 DNA: TGTGCCAGCAGCCGTAGCGGGGGGGCTGACAATGAGCAGTTCTTC; CDR3 protein: CASSRSGGADNEQFF; J gene: TRBJ2-1; D gene: TRBD2; V gene: TRBV12-3/TRBV12-4; clone size: few
CDR3 DNA: TGTGCCAGCAAGAGGGGGAACACTGAAGCTTTCTTT; CDR3 protein: CASKRGNTEAFF; J gene: TRBJ1-1; D gene: .; V gene: TRBV12-3/TRBV12-4; clone size: .
CDR3 DNA: TGCGCCAGCAGCCAAGGGGTGTTGGAGACCCAGTACTTC; CDR3 protein: CASSQGVLETQYF; J gene: TRBJ2-5; D gene: .; V gene: TRBV4-1; clone size: few
CDR3 DNA: TGTGCCAGCAGTCTAGACAGTCATGCGAACACCGGGGAGCTGTTTTTT; CDR3 protein: CASSLDSHANTGELFF; J gene: TRBJ2-2; D gene: .; V gene: TRBV2; clone size: many
CDR3 DNA: TGCGCCAGCAGCTTGGCCTCTAAGAGCAGCGGGTGGGGTCCCTATGAGCAGTTCTTC; CDR3 protein: CASSLASKSSGWGPYEQFF; J gene: TRBJ2-1; D gene: .; V gene: TRBV5-1; clone size: .
CDR3 DNA: TGTGCCAGCAGCTTAGAACCGCAGAGGCGGGGGTATAGCACAGATACGCAGTATTTT; CDR3 protein: CASSLEPQRRGYSTDTQYF; J gene: TRBJ2-3; D gene: TRBD2; V gene: TRBV11-2; clone size: .
CDR3 DNA: TGTGCCAGCAGTTTCTTTGCCCAGGGGGGCGAGCAGTACTTC; CDR3 protein: CASSFFAQGGEQYF; J gene: TRBJ2-7; D gene: .; V gene: TRBV12-3/TRBV12-4; clone size: few
CDR3 DNA: TGTGCCAGCAGTTCCGTAGTCAGGGGACTGAACACTGAAGCTTTCTTT; CDR3 protein: CASSSVVRGLNTEAFF; J gene: TRBJ1-1; D gene: .; V gene: TRBV12-3/TRBV12-4; clone size: .
CDR3 DNA: TGTGCCTGGAGTGTTCCTACAGCGAACACCGGGGAGCTGTTTTTT; CDR3 protein: CAWSVPTANTGELFF; J gene: TRBJ2-2; D gene: .; V gene: TRBV30; clone size: few
CDR3 DNA: TGTGCCAGCAAAGAGAACCACTCTGGAAACACCATATATTTT; CDR3 protein: CASKENHSGNTIYF; J gene: TRBJ1-3; D gene: .; V gene: TRBV12-3/TRBV12-4; clone size: many
CDR3 DNA: TGCAGTGCTAGAGATCGGGGGGGCTCCCATTACGAGCAGTACTTC; CDR3 protein: CSARDRGGSHYEQYF; J gene: TRBJ2-7; D gene: TRBD2; V gene: TRBV20-1; clone size: .
CDR3 DNA: TGCAGCGTAGAAACAGGGAAGCAGCAGTACTTC; CDR3 protein: CSVETGKQQYF; J gene: TRBJ2-7; D gene: .; V gene: TRBV29-1; clone size: .
CDR3 DNA: TGTGCCAGCATTAAAAACCCGGCAAACACTGAAGCTTTCTTT; CDR3 protein: CASIKNPANTEAFF; J gene: TRBJ1-1; D gene: .; V gene: TRBV6-5; clone size: .
CDR3 DNA: TGCGCCAGCAGCCAAGAGCAAAGCGGGACCAGCACAGATACGCAGTATTTT; CDR3 protein: CASSQEQSGTSTDTQYF; J gene: TRBJ2-3; D gene: TRBD2; V gene: TRBV4-1; clone size: .
CDR3 DNA: TGCAGCGTTGGCCAGGGGCGGGATGAGCAGTTCTTC; CDR3 protein: CSVGQGRDEQFF; J gene: TRBJ2-1; D gene: .; V gene: TRBV29-1; clone size: few
CDR3 DNA: TGTGCCACCAGCAGACTAGGGACAGGGGGTGGCTATGGCTACACCTTC; CDR3 protein: CATSRLGTGGGYGYTF; J gene: TRBJ1-2; D gene: TRBD1; V gene: TRBV15; clone size: .
CDR3 DNA: TGTGCCAGCAGCTTCACAGGGGGCGCTGAGGCTGAAGCTTTCTTT; CDR3 protein: CASSFTGGAEAEAFF; J gene: TRBJ1-1; D gene: TRBD1; V gene: TRBV7-2; clone size: many
CDR3 DNA: TGCGCCAGCAGCCAAGACTGGGGCGGCATTGGGTACAATGAGCAGTTCTTC; CDR3 protein: CASSQDWGGIGYNEQFF; J gene: TRBJ2-1; D gene: .; V gene: TRBV4-3; clone size: few
CDR3 DNA: TGTGCCAGCAGCCAAAGATCCCTCCTAGGAGCGGTATACGAGCAGTACTTC; CDR3 protein: CASSQRSLLGAVYEQYF; J gene: TRBJ2-7; D gene: .; V gene: TRBV4-2; clone size: .
CDR3 DNA: TGCAGTGCTAGACCCCCGGCCTTATCCTACGAGCAGTACTTC; CDR3 protein: CSARPPALSYEQYF; J gene: TRBJ2-7; D gene: .; V gene: TRBV20-1; clone size: .
CDR3 DNA: TGTGCCAGCAGCATCGACAGGGAGCCGGGCTACGAGCAGTACTTC; CDR3 protein: CASSIDREPGYEQYF; J gene: TRBJ2-7; D gene: TRBD1; V gene: TRBV5-6; clone size: .
CDR3 DNA: TGCAGTGCTAGAGATACAGCGGGGGTGGAAGATACGCAGTATTTT; CDR3 protein: CSARDTAGVEDTQYF; J gene: TRBJ2-3; D gene: TRBD2; V gene: TRBV20-1; clone size: medium-sized
CDR3 DNA: TGCGCCAGCAGCCAAGAACAGACCTACGAGCAGTACTTC; CDR3 protein: CASSQEQTYEQYF; J gene: TRBJ2-7; D gene: .; V gene: TRBV4-1; clone size: few
CDR3 DNA: TGTGCCAGCAGTAAACTGCTTTACAATGAGCAGTTCTTC; CDR3 protein: CASSKLLYNEQFF; J gene: TRBJ2-1; D gene: .; V gene: TRBV28; clone size: many
CDR3 DNA: TGTGCCAGCAGTCGGACTAGCTATGGGTCCTACAATGAGCAGTTCTTC; CDR3 protein: CASSRTSYGSYNEQFF; J gene: TRBJ2-1; D gene: TRBD2; V gene: TRBV7-6; clone size: .
CDR3 DNA: TGTGCCAGCAGCCAAGACCTAAACTACAATGAGCAGTTCTTC; CDR3 protein: CASSQDLNYNEQFF; J gene: TRBJ2-1; D gene: .; V gene: TRBV14; clone size: .
CDR3 DNA: TGCAGTGCTCGGGTGCTTAACACTGAAGCTTTCTTT; CDR3 protein: CSARVLNTEAFF; J gene: TRBJ1-1; D gene: .; V gene: TRBV20-1; clone size: few
CDR3 DNA: TGTGCCAGCAGAAAAAGAAACAACCGACAAAATGAAAAACTGTTTTTT; CDR3 protein: CASRKRNNRQNEKLFF; J gene: TRBJ1-4; D gene: .; V gene: TRBV5-6; clone size: few
CDR3 DNA: TGTGTCAGCAGTTCTCCCATCCGGGACAGCGAAAATGAGCAGTTCTTC; CDR3 protein: CVSSSPIRDSENEQFF; J gene: TRBJ2-1; D gene: TRBD1; V gene: TRBV12-3/TRBV12-4; clone size: .
CDR3 DNA: TGTGCCATCAGCGGGAGGAGGACAGGGCAAGATACGCAGTATTTT; CDR3 protein: CAISGRRTGQDTQYF; J gene: TRBJ2-3; D gene: .; V gene: TRBV10-3; clone size: many
CDR3 DNA: TGCGCCAGCAGCTCCGGGACGGCGGAAGAGACCCAGTACTTC; CDR3 protein: CASSSGTAEETQYF; J gene: TRBJ2-5; D gene: .; V gene: TRBV5-1; clone size: .
CDR3 DNA: TGTGCCAGCAGTTTATTGGGGGCGAACACTGAAGCTTTCTTT; CDR3 protein: CASSLLGANTEAFF; J gene: TRBJ1-1; D gene: .; V gene: TRBV28; clone size: many
CDR3 DNA: TGTGCCAGCAGTTTCGTCTTGGGTAATGAGCAGTTCTTC; CDR3 protein: CASSFVLGNEQFF; J gene: TRBJ2-1; D gene: .; V gene: TRBV27; clone size: few
CDR3 DNA: TGTGCCAGCAGTAGGGTCAGCGGAATGGGCATGGATGAGCAGTTCTTC; CDR3 protein: CASSRVSGMGMDEQFF; J gene: TRBJ2-1; D gene: .; V gene: TRBV6-2/TRBV6-3; clone size: many